This T cell receptor beta chain comes out of a study of blood T cell repertoires in COVID-19. In the study overall: The United States, Italy and Spain supplied acute and convalescent COVID-19 samples. Nucleic acid was either cDNA or gDNA, and it came from T cells, B-cell-depleted T cells, or PBMCs.

Germline V lookup: CDR1 SQVTM, CDR2 ANQGSEA. CDR3 size: 13 residues. The junction had 7 bases not matched to a gene; V was cut back by 6 bases and J by 5 bases. As handled by the study authors: It was from reference gene primer amplification that nucleated cell counts were estimated. Repertoires were generated with immunoSEQ multiplex PCR, while TCRdb's copy carries only in-frame clones and drops some. V, J and clone size are taken as reported in that table, and D and trimming were inferred from the DNA itself. Of around 80,000 clones detected, over 75% appear once; the ten largest clones hold about an eighth.

Sequenced sample: peripheral blood. This receptor was identified in an elderly man with acute or convalescent COVID-19. The chain recombines TRBV29-1 with TRBJ2-7; TRBD1 matches at 10 bases. This chain's CDR3 is CSVPGQGSHEQYF. Written as DNA, the CDR3 is TGCAGCGTCCCGGGACAGGGGTCCCACGAGCAGTACTTC.